This T cell receptor beta chain was sequenced in a study of response to subunit inactivated influenza vaccine. This clonotype came up a few times. One entry per CDR3 protein results from TCRdb running MiXCR on the RT-PCR reads. Of fewer than 550,000 distinct CDR3 sequences in the sample, 25% were seen once. The length of the CDR3 is 17 residues. The germline gives CDR1 SGHRS, CDR2 YFSETQ. Trimming took 4 bases from V and 0 from J; bases not matched to a gene: 10. The chain joins TRBV5-1 to TRBJ1-3; 7 positions match TRBD1. Sample: CD4+ T cells sorted from PBMCs, taken 4 to 6 days after vaccination. The clonotype comes from a man between 45 and 60 years old who received an inactivated influenza vaccine. Here the CDR3 reads CASSQRTGSSSGNTIYF. Written as DNA, the CDR3 is TGCGCCAGCAGCCAACGGACAGGTTCTAGCTCTGGAAACACCATATATTTT. Filled out from reference TRBV5-1 and TRBJ1-3, the complete variable domain reads KAGVTQTPRYLIKTRGQQVTLSCSPISGHRSVSWYQQTPGQGLQFLFEYFSETQRNKGNFPGRFSGRQFSNSRSEMNVSTLELGDSALYLCASSQRTGSSSGNTIYFGEGSWLTVV.